These 16 T cell receptor beta chains were all obtained from the same sample, sequenced in a study of regulatory T cells in long-lasting Graves disease. Building the TCR beta libraries relied on iRepertoire HTBI primers, and CDR3 regions underwent Arm-PCR. TCRdb reprocessed the multiplex PCR reads via MiXCR and lists one record per CDR3 protein. The sample lists a few hundred thousand distinct CDR3 sequences; around 15% were seen once. Indicated time point: newly diagnosed GD, antithyroid drugs for less than 3 months. The authors made the TCR library using RNA they extracted from PBMCs. These data are also associated with another study on T cells in Graves' hyperthyroidism and ophthalmopathy.

The material was peripheral blood mononuclear cells (PBMCs), obtained at new diagnosis, from a patient treated with antithyroid drugs. The receptors originated from a man aged 35-49 years with Graves disease.

This clonotype appeared many times. The V call is TRBV11-1, the J call TRBJ1-2, with 7 positions matching TRBD1. The CDR3 spans 13 residues. Looked up from germline, CDR1 is SGHAT and CDR2 is FQDESV (reference sequence). J gave up 8 bases and V 5 bases, and 8 bases lay outside the gene matches. The chain's CDR3 is CASSPDRAGGYTF. CDR3 bases: TGTGCCAGCAGCCCTGACAGGGCCGGCGGCTACACCTTC.

This clonotype was detected ten times or more. The chain has TRBV7-2 and TRBJ2-1, with D uncertain. Per germline, CDR1 SGHTA and CDR2 FQGNSA. The CDR3 consists of 15 residues. V lost 5 bases and J 0 bases, leaving 11 bases between the germline ends. The CDR3 bases are TGTGCCAGCAGCGTCGACGGCTACTCCTACAATGAGCAGTTCTTC. It yields the protein CASSVDGYSYNEQFF. Looking up the rest from reference TRBV7-2 and TRBJ2-1 gives the full variable domain: GAGVSQSPSNKVTEKGKDVELRCDPISGHTALYWYRQSLGQGLEFLIYFQGNSAPDKSGLPSDRFSAERTGGSVSTLTIQRTQQEDSAVYLCASSVDGYSYNEQFFGPGTRLTVL.

This clonotype was seen repeatedly, ten times or more. The chain combines TRBV20-1 with TRBJ2-1, with D maybe TRBD2 (5 bases). Germline V gene sequence: CDR1 DFQATT, CDR2 SNEGSKA (reference sequence). The V and J ends lost 6 bases and 1 base respectively, with 19 bases between them. The CDR3 consists of 16 residues. In nucleotides, the CDR3 is TGCAGTGCCCGGGATCGATCGGGCCCGTCCTACAATGAGCAGTTCTTC. It codes for CSARDRSGPSYNEQFF.

This clonotype appeared many times. V gene TRBV10-3 combines with J gene TRBJ2-3; weak D call: TRBD1 (7 bases). CDR1 and CDR2 (germline): ENHRY, SYGVKD. The germline V and J ends were trimmed by 0 bases and 4 bases, with 14 bases remaining between them. This CDR3 has 16 residues. The CDR3 region has the DNA TGTGCCATCAGTGAGTCTAACAGGGGAGGCGCAGATACGCAGTATTTT. Translating it yields CAISESNRGGADTQYF.

This clonotype was recorded many times. The genes are TRBV7-2 and TRBJ1-1, with a weak D call TRBD1 (6 bases). Per germline, CDR1 SGHTA and CDR2 FQGNSA. With 6 bases removed from V and 4 bases from J, the gap between germline ends came to 12 bases. The CDR3 has 13 residues. The CDR3 here is CASRPGGGTEAFF. The CDR3 nucleotides read TGTGCCAGCAGGCCCGGGGGCGGCACTGAAGCTTTCTTT.

This clonotype appeared a few times. J is TRBJ1-1 and V is TRBV7-9; D remains ambiguous. V was cut by 2 bases and J by 1 base, with 11 bases left in between. CDR3 length: 15 amino acids. Germline assignment: CDR1 SEHNR and CDR2 FQNEAQ (reference sequence). This CDR3 reads CASSLWAVTNTEAFF. CDR3 bases: TGTGCCAGCAGCTTATGGGCAGTAACGAACACTGAAGCTTTCTTT.

This chain joins TRBV12-3 or TRBV12-4 and TRBJ2-5; 8 bases agree with TRBD1. J was trimmed by 5 bases and V by 3 bases; bases with no gene match: 5. The CDR3 length is 14 residues. The CDR3 DNA reads TGTGCCAGCAGTTTCCGACAGGGGAGGGAGACCCAGTACTTC. This sequence encodes CASSFRQGRETQYF.

This clonotype was seen repeatedly, ten times or more. V and J are TRBV18 and TRBJ2-3, with D tentatively TRBD2 (5 bases). The CDR3 contains 16 residues. V gave up 0 bases and J gave up 3 bases, with 13 bases separating them. Germline V lookup: CDR1 KGHSH, CDR2 LQKENI. CDR3 in DNA: TGTGCCAGCTCACCACCCCGGGGTTCTAGTACAGATACGCAGTATTTT. This translates into CASSPPRGSSTDTQYF.

In its sample, this clonotype was seen many times. The genes are TRBV24-1 and TRBJ2-7, with D tentatively TRBD1 or TRBD2 (6 bases each). This CDR3 contains 12 residues. V was shortened by 7 bases and J by 6 bases, with 12 bases between the two germline ends. Germline CDR1 is KGHDR and CDR2 is SFDVKD. In DNA form, the CDR3 reads TGTGCCACCAGGGGAGAGGGGGGCGAGCAGTACTTC. Translating it yields CATRGEGGEQYF.

This clonotype showed up many times. The rearrangement links TRBV2 to TRBJ2-3; no clear D. Between the trimmed V and J ends, which lost 0 bases and 6 bases, there was a span of 1 base. CDR3 length: 11 residues. The germline V gene encodes CDR1 SNHLY and CDR2 FYNNEI. DNA of the CDR3: TGTGCCAGCAGTGAAGCGGATACGCAGTATTTT. This encodes CASSEADTQYF.

The chain links TRBV10-3 to TRBJ2-2; D is unresolved. CDR1 is ENHRY and CDR2 is SYGVKD in the germline V gene. The CDR3 is 15 amino acids. V dropped 4 bases and J dropped 0 bases, with 9 bases sitting between them. CDR3 sequence: CAISVYYANTGELFF. In nucleotides, the CDR3 is TGTGCCATCAGTGTCTACTACGCGAACACCGGGGAGCTGTTTTTT.

The chain recombines TRBV6-1 with TRBJ1-3; D call uncertain. Trimming left V 7 bases short and J 6 bases short, with 10 bases between. The CDR3 contains 12 residues. Germline V gene sequence: CDR1 MNHNS, CDR2 SASEGT. The CDR3 loop reads CASKYGLNTIYF. Here the CDR3 DNA reads TGTGCCAGCAAGTACGGCTTAAACACCATATATTTT.

The sample holds many counts of this clonotype. The chain links TRBV20-1 to TRBJ2-7; D could derive from TRBD1 or TRBD2 (5 bases each). CDR1 DFQATT and CDR2 SNEGSKA come from the germline V gene (reference sequence). Deletions cut 3 bases from V and 1 base from J, with 10 bases between. The CDR3 totals 13 residues. The CDR3 DNA reads TGCAGTGCTAGCTGGGGGTTTTCCTACGAGCAGTACTTC. As protein: CSASWGFSYEQYF.

This clonotype was seen only a few times. This sequence joins TRBV11-3 and TRBJ1-2, with D uncertain. Germline-derived CDR1 and CDR2 are SGHNT and YENEEA. This CDR3 comprises 13 residues. Trimming cost V 3 bases and J 1 base, with 6 bases left between them. CDR3 in amino acids: CASSFSHNYGYTF. CDR3 nucleotides: TGTGCCAGCAGCTTTTCGCATAACTATGGCTACACCTTC.

This clonotype was observed a few times. The V gene is TRBV9, the J gene TRBJ2-7; 7 nucleotides align to TRBD1. The CDR3 is 15 amino acids. V trimming: 4 bases; J trimming: 0 bases; junction bases outside the gene matches: 7. Per the germline V gene, CDR1 is SGDLS and CDR2 is YYNGEE. The CDR3, as DNA: TGTGCCAGCAGCCTTTCCGGGACAGACTCCTACGAGCAGTACTTC. The encoded protein is CASSLSGTDSYEQYF. The variable domain in full, completed from reference TRBV9 and TRBJ2-7, reads DSGVTQTPKHLITATGQRVTLRCSPRSGDLSVYWYQQSLDQGLQFLIQYYNGEERAKGNILERFSAQQFPDLHSELNLSSLELGDSALYFCASSLSGTDSYEQYFGPGTRLTVT.

This clonotype was found a few times. Written as DNA, the CDR3 is TGTGCCAGCACCAGGACTAGCGGGGGGGCGGAGACCCAGTACTTC. Its protein is CASTRTSGGAETQYF. The J gene is TRBJ2-5, the V gene TRBV9; 15 bases map to TRBD2. This CDR3 region has 15 residues. Per germline, CDR1 SGDLS and CDR2 YYNGEE. After removal of 6 bases from V and 5 bases from J, the junction contained 5 bases not matched to a gene. Drawing the rest from reference TRBV9 and TRBJ2-5, the complete variable domain is DSGVTQTPKHLITATGQRVTLRCSPRSGDLSVYWYQQSLDQGLQFLIQYYNGEERAKGNILERFSAQQFPDLHSELNLSSLELGDSALYFCASTRTSGGAETQYFGPGTRLLVL.